Listed here are 10 T cell receptor beta chains from one sample, sequenced in a study of T cell responses to AZD1222 COVID-19 vaccine. The repertoire was sequenced with immunoSEQ multiplex PCR; TCRdb's copy has only in-frame clones and lacks some. The sample records 85,000 to 130,000 clones, around 87% being singletons. The input for sequencing was peripheral blood, taken on day 0 of AZD1222 vaccination. These receptors all come from an adult in good health.

This chain uses TRBV11-2 with TRBJ2-1; no clear D. Trimming left V 1 base short and J 0 bases short, with 10 bases between. The CDR3 runs 16 residues. Germline CDR1 and CDR2: SGHAT and FQNNGV. The CDR3 DNA is TGTGCCAGCAGCTTAGTCCCAGGTGCCTCCTACAATGAGCAGTTCTTC. It yields the protein CASSLVPGASYNEQFF.

The chain recombines TRBV5-4 with TRBJ1-6, with 8 nucleotides matching TRBD1. Germline assignment: CDR1 SGHNT and CDR2 YYREEE (reference sequence). V trimming: 5 bases; J trimming: 0 bases; junction bases outside the gene matches: 7. The CDR3 sequence is 17 residues long. CDR3 sequence reads: CASSSRTGSSYNSPLHF. The CDR3 nucleotides read TGTGCCAGCAGTTCTAGGACAGGGAGCTCCTATAATTCACCCCTCCACTTT. Based on the CDR3 plus reference TRBV5-4 and TRBJ1-6, the full variable domain is ETGVTQSPTHLIKTRGQQVTLRCSSQSGHNTVSWYQQALGQGPQFIFQYYREEENGRGNFPPRFSGLQFPNYSSELNVNALELDDSALYLCASSSRTGSSYNSPLHFGNGTRLTVT.

V gene TRBV6-5 combines with J gene TRBJ2-3, with D hard to call. Per germline, CDR1 MNHEY and CDR2 SVGAGI. The CDR3 consists of 12 residues. Trimming removed 4 bases from V and 8 bases from J, with 10 bases in between. Here the CDR3 DNA reads TGTGCCAGCAGTTCAGACCCTAGTACGCAGTATTTT. This encodes CASSSDPSTQYF.

The V gene is TRBV5-5, the J gene TRBJ1-2; 12 nucleotides align to TRBD1. Trimming cost V 7 bases and J 5 bases; bases outside gene matches: 12. This CDR3 region has 16 residues. The germline V gene has CDR1 SGHKS and CDR2 YYEKEE (reference sequence). The CDR3 loop is CASGPTGQGASYGYTF. DNA of the CDR3: TGTGCCAGCGGACCAACGGGACAGGGGGCTTCTTATGGCTACACCTTC.

This clone has just a few counts. The chain uses TRBV5-1 and TRBJ1-2; D not resolved. V dropped 3 bases and J dropped 4 bases, with 10 bases sitting between them. This CDR3 is built from 13 residues. Looked up from germline, CDR1 is SGHRS and CDR2 is YFSETQ. CDR3 protein: CASSSTVSYGYTF. CDR3 nucleotides: TGCGCCAGCAGCTCGACGGTATCCTATGGCTACACCTTC.

The CDR3 coding sequence is TGCAGCGCCGTCTGGAGTTATGGCTACACCTTC. This translates into CSAVWSYGYTF. The chain has TRBV29-1 and TRBJ1-2; unclear D gene. The length of the CDR3 is 11 residues. Per germline, CDR1 SQVTM and CDR2 ANQGSEA. The V gene lost 7 bases and the J gene lost 5 bases, with 11 bases spanning the gap.

The rearrangement links TRBV19 to TRBJ1-1; D is ambiguous. V was trimmed by 8 bases and J by 4 bases, leaving 17 bases between them. This CDR3 region has 14 residues. The germline CDR1 and CDR2 sequences are LNHDA and SQIVND (reference sequence). In DNA, the CDR3 is TGTGCCAGTGGCGCCCCGGGCGTGAGCACTGAAGCTTTCTTT. This sequence encodes CASGAPGVSTEAFF.

The chain is built from TRBV5-1 and TRBJ2-5; TRBD2 matches 10 bases. The CDR3 loop spans 16 amino acids. Germline V gene lookup returns CDR1 SGHRS and CDR2 YFSETQ. The V and J ends lost 0 bases and 6 bases, in that order; junction bases with no gene match: 8. The CDR3 reads CASSLAGSGGLKTQYF. CDR3 in DNA: TGCGCCAGCAGCTTGGCGGGTAGCGGGGGGTTAAAGACCCAGTACTTC. Full variable domain (rest looked up from reference TRBV5-1 and TRBJ2-5): KAGVTQTPRYLIKTRGQQVTLSCSPISGHRSVSWYQQTPGQGLQFLFEYFSETQRNKGNFPGRFSGRQFSNSRSEMNVSTLELGDSALYLCASSLAGSGGLKTQYFGPGTRLLVL.

On this clone: The same CDR3 is also encoded by other DNA sequences in this sample. The chain employs TRBV3-1 (or the pseudogene TRBV3-2) and TRBJ2-6; D remains ambiguous. The CDR3 is 17 amino acids. V dropped 4 bases and J dropped 0 bases, with 13 bases sitting between them. From germline, CDR1 is LGHDT and CDR2 YNNKEL (reference sequence). CDR3 sequence: CASSPLGLSSGANVLTF. CDR3 coding DNA: TGTGCCAGCAGCCCCTTGGGCCTTTCCTCTGGGGCCAACGTCCTGACTTTC.

This rearrangement joins TRBV7-2 to TRBJ2-2, with TRBD2 matching over 8 bases. Germline V gene lookup returns CDR1 SGHTA and CDR2 FQGNSA. Trimming took 1 base from V and 7 from J; bases not matched to a gene: 8. There are 16 residues in the CDR3. CDR3 DNA: TGTGCCAGCAGCTTAGAATCTGCGGGGGGTAGCGGGGAGCTGTTTTTT. Translation gives CASSLESAGGSGELFF.